This TCR beta chain was obtained from a study of T cells in Graves' hyperthyroidism and ophthalmopathy (dated by TCRdb to about 2019). Study-wide context: Peripheral blood samples were taken at the time of initial diagnosis, prior to any treatment. TCR Vbeta CDR3 sequencing of 140 or so peripheral blood samples (about 45 ophthalmopathy, about 75 hyperthyroidism and some 17 progressor patients) is reported in the paper. Whether ophthalmopathy could be predicted prospectively was tested in an independent validation cohort made up of under 20 hyperthyroidism patients plus 17 patients who later progressed to ophthalmopathy. In addition, the study compared T-cell repertoires in thyroid tissue and in blood from roughly 6 Graves' hyperthyroidism patients. TCR V-J signatures able to tell the groups apart were searched for in a discovery cohort of around 95 patients, of whom about 40 had Graves' ophthalmopathy and more than 55 had stable Graves' hyperthyroidism. After blood sampling, hyperthyroidism patients were treated with methimazole at a starting dose of 30 mg daily, and ophthalmopathy patients were treated with high-dose intravenous methylprednisolone. The 90 to 100 discovery patients were randomly split 7:3 into training and test sets.

Stable Graves' hyperthyroidism was defined as the absence of progression to ophthalmopathy over 18 months of follow-up. Hyperthyroidism patients were newly diagnosed, with disease duration under 2 months, and aged 18 to 65 years. The study excluded patients with uncontrolled infections, other autoimmune diseases, pregnancy or lactation. Clinical symptoms, serum thyroxine and TRAb, thyroid ultrasound, and orbital computed tomography formed the basis for the diagnoses. PBMCs were separated from 10 ml of fresh peripheral blood using Ficoll-Paque density gradient centrifugation. Trizol reagent was used to extract total RNA, and RNA quality was then checked on an Agilent 2100 Bioanalyzer. Results and caveats for the whole study, not just this receptor: Most expanded thyroid clonotypes (frequency above 0.001) were also detected in blood, suggesting blood repertoires may reflect thyroid immune responses. A model built on a 13 V-J signature distinguished ophthalmopathy from stable hyperthyroidism, reaching roughly 88% sensitivity and 81% to 83% specificity in cross-validation and 80%/75% in testing. During validation, the model predicted progression to ophthalmopathy a median of about 6.3 months ahead of onset, with more than 60% sensitivity and 72% to 85% specificity. No statistical method was used to set the sample size in advance, and investigators knew the group allocation.

The CDR3 measures 17 amino acids from cysteine to phenylalanine. The CDR3 DNA has 51 bases and is translated from base 1. For CDR1 and CDR2, the germline V gene (reference sequence) lists LNHDA and SQIVND. The TCR beta CDR3 regions were amplified from RNA transcripts. A first-round RT-PCR of the TCR CDR3 used the HTBI primer set with the Qiagen OneStep RT-PCR kit. The libraries were constructed in a second round of multiplex PCR and then size-selected and purified. The libraries were sequenced on an Illumina HiSeq2000 using paired-end 100 bp reads. Per the original workflow: SOAPnuke was used to process the raw data, removing reads that contained adapters or uncalled bases, had a mean Phred below 15, or lacked an exact match to the constant primer or identifier. COPE v1.2.5 was used to merge the high-quality paired reads, and each unique nucleotide sequence was defined as a clonotype. Clonotypes were aligned to IMGT TRBV, TRBD and TRBJ reference segments using MiTCR v1.1. The analysis was restricted to V-J combinations with a frequency above 0.0001, which together covered 99% to 99.2% of the repertoires. A TCS score was defined as the ratio of F50 (clonal expansion) to E x V (chaos), with BLOSUM62-based TCRdist applied between CDR3 peptides within each V-J. Welch's t-statistics and random forest reduced just over 500 V-J features to roughly 13, which were used in a naive Bayes classifier (R e1071). The Morisita-Horn index was used to measure how similar the thyroid and blood repertoires were. TCRdb handled the public reads itself, with Q25 trimming in fastp and clone calling in MiXCR, and kept productive beta chains. Each record represents a unique CDR3 protein, reported with the most common genes and DNA among its rows. The V and J calls shown here were made by TCRdb, not taken from the authors' results. The sample table holds some 800,000 distinct CDR3 sequences, of which around 38% were seen once. In total, the top ten clones hold over 8% of the sample.

Comments on this clonotype: The antigen this receptor binds is unknown. The junction and the germline gene differ at one end; a read error may be behind it.

The rearrangement joined TRBV19 to TRBJ1-4; no confident D gene assignment can be made. The source of this sequence is a man in his late teens or twenties with Graves' hyperthyroidism. The specimen was blood. This receptor carries the CDR3 CACSIALETVLNEKLFF. The DNA reads as follows: TGTGCCTGTAGTATAGCCCTGGAGACGGTCCTTAATGAAAAACTGTTTTTT.